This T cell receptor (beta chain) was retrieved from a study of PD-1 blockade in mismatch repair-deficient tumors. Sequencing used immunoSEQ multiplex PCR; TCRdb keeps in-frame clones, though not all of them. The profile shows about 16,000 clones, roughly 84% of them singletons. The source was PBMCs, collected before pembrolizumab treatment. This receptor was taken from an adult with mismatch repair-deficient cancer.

The CDR3 protein is CASSDGIRWYQETQYF. CDR3 DNA sequence: TGTGCCAGCAGTGACGGGATTCGCTGGTACCAAGAGACCCAGTACTTC. The gene calls are TRBV2 and TRBJ2-5; perhaps TRBD2 as D (5 bases). The CDR3 spans 16 residues. Germline V gene data show CDR1 as SNHLY and CDR2 as FYNNEI. With 3 bases removed from V and 0 bases from J, the gap between germline ends came to 14 bases.